This TCR beta chain was recorded in a study of beta chain features in type 1 diabetes. Study outcomes and limitations: In the patient group, naive, central memory and Treg TCRB repertoires seemed more alike than in the healthy donor group. Researchers cautioned that cDNA sequencing could over-represent cells with high TCR expression.

With regard to this clone: The antigen is undetermined.

The V gene end was trimmed by 3 bases and the J gene end by 15 bases; junction bases not matched to a gene: 5. This CDR3 spans 13 amino acids. Germline V gives CDR1 SQVTM, CDR2 ANQGSEA. TCRB transcripts that were expressed got sequenced, as all of the isolated RNA had been reverse transcribed. Clones were sequenced by immunoSEQ multiplex PCR, and TCRdb holds only the in-frame ones, with some missing. This table has hundreds of thousands of clones, around 68% appearing once. The sample taken for sequencing was naive CD4+ T cells from blood. This chain connects TRBV29-1 to TRBJ2-1, with 16 bases aligning to TRBD2. This sequence was found in a man aged 30-40 years in good health. CDR3: CSVEGLAGGPGFF. CDR3 DNA sequence: TGCAGCGTTGAGGGACTAGCGGGAGGGCCGGGGTTCTTC.